This T cell receptor (beta chain) was retrieved from a study of shared clonotypes between healthy human individuals. Looking at the study overall: The cohort had two women and a few men, ages 18 to 49. Whole-study results and caveats: Sampling covered blood only; tissue repertoires likely differ.

Per germline, CDR1 WNHNN and CDR2 SYGVQD (reference sequence). Trimming cost V 10 bases and J 7 bases, with 23 bases left between them. The CDR3 consists of 14 residues. About this clone: The antigen is unknown.

Sequencing was at deep level. TCRdb's table, derived via immunoSEQ multiplex PCR, lists solely in-frame clones and lacks some. The sample gives 550,000 to 700,000 clones, around four fifths of which show up once; around 1.8% is in the top ten. Sequences were obtained from memory CD4+ T cells sorted from blood. The sample's subset: CD45RA-negative fraction. This chain links TRBV10-1 with TRBJ2-7; the D call may be TRBD1 or TRBD2 (5 bases each). The clonotype was recovered from a woman aged 25 to 39 in good health. The CDR3 sequence: CATSKGTFGVEQYF. CDR3 DNA sequence: TGCGCCACTTCGAAGGGGACCTTTGGGGTGGAGCAGTACTTC.